This T cell receptor beta chain was recovered during a study of T cells in Graves' hyperthyroidism and ophthalmopathy. Germline V gene sequence: CDR1 MDHEN, CDR2 SYDVKM. The CDR3 covers 22 residues. The V gene lost 5 bases and the J gene lost 0 bases, with 32 bases spanning the gap. This clonotype showed up many times. Its antigen is as yet unknown. Study-wide results and caveats: Peripheral blood also featured most of the thyroid clonotypes expanded above 0.001. Model-based prediction identified ophthalmopathy a median approximately 6.2 months prior to its onset.

There were TCR beta CDR3 regions amplified from RNA transcripts. During a first-round RT-PCR of the TCR CDR3, the HTBI primer set was used. From the multiplex PCR reads, TCRdb called clonotypes with MiXCR, one entry per CDR3 protein. The sample includes a few hundred thousand distinct CDR3 sequences, about 13% of them seen just once. The TCR comes from a woman between 40 and 50 years old with Graves' ophthalmopathy. The V call is TRBV28, the J call TRBJ2-1; a possible D gene is TRBD1 (6 bases). The material sequenced was blood. The CDR3: CASSLRMGAEELYKSSYNEQFF. In DNA form, the CDR3 reads TGTGCCAGCAGTCTTCGCATGGGGGCGGAAGAGCTCTATAAGAGCTCCTACAATGAGCAGTTCTTC.